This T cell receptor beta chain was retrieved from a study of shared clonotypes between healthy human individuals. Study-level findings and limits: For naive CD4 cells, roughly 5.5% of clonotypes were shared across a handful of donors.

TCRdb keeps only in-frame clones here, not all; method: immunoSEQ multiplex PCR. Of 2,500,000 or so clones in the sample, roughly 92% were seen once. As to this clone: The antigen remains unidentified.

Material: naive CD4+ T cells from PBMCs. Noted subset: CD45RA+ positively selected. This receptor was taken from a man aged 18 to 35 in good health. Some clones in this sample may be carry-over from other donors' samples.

DNA of the CDR3: TGTGCCAGCAGTTACTCGGACAGGAACTACGAGCAGTACTTC. Protein: CASSYSDRNYEQYF. The chain has TRBV6-6 and TRBJ2-7, with TRBD1 matching over 7 bases. Germline V gives CDR1 MNHNY, CDR2 SVGAGI (reference sequence). The ends lost 0 bases at V and 3 bases at J; junction bases unmatched: 2. The CDR3 sequence is 14 residues long.